What follows is one T cell receptor (beta chain) and its context. Its antigen is currently not known. Qualities for individual bases were not recorded, and no much larger clone is one base off. The data originate from a study of cytomegalovirus exposure and HLA in healthy donors (dated by TCRdb to 2017 to 2019). General notes on the study: According to an earlier analysis of around 600 of the donors, about 170 million T cells yielded 117 million unique TCR beta sequences and less than 300 Gb of sequence data. An early release that covered around 590 HLA-typed donors contained about 290 gigabases of sequencing data and around 80 million unique TCR sequences. Among the approximately 400 genotyped donors, under 90% belonged to the genetic ancestry cluster associated with self-reported Caucasian donors. The study was designed to test whether signatures of past pathogen exposure could be identified by cataloging public T cell receptors. The study profiled the T cell repertoires of under 850 subjects by immunosequencing and related them to cytomegalovirus serostatus. A separate validation cohort of roughly 120 different subjects was used in addition to the 666-subject first cohort. High-throughput TCR immunosequencing, statistical association of individual TCRs with disease status, and machine learning were combined to predict cytomegalovirus infection status. In a later analysis, previously published TCR beta repertoires from several hundred donors were re-analyzed and high-resolution HLA genotyping was added so that TCR occurrence patterns could be studied. Rather than drawing on any new phenotypic data, the later analysis identified candidate immune exposures from TCR beta sequences and the way those sequences occurred across donors. An earlier analysis of 587 of the donors used high-throughput TCR beta sequencing to judge whether each TCR beta V gene segment behaved as functional or pseudogenic. Donor age, sex, ethnicity and CMV serostatus were compiled alongside the repertoire data. In a later genetic analysis, genome-wide SNP genotypes for about 55% of the 666 donors were used, and that subset was treated as a discovery cohort. All discovery cohort repertoires had been generated using a single sequencing platform. HLA typing included class I and class II loci at four-digit resolution. The number of donors typed differed by locus, with 629-630 for A, B, C, DRB1 and DQB1, about 500 for DQA1, 606 for DPA1, and approximately 470 for DPB1. About five DR-DQ haplotypes were treated as single units for association and clustering because of strong linkage in the cohort. Among 300 to 500 genotyped donors of the cohort, an average of roughly 230,000 unique TCR beta nucleotide sequences was sequenced per donor, of which about 18% were non-productive.

Receptor amplification or capture employed the immunoSEQ multiplex PCR assay. For the multiplex PCR, a mixture combining 60 forward primers for TCR Vbeta segments and 13 reverse primers for TCR Jbeta segments was used. The CDR3 region of rearranged TCR beta genes was amplified from genomic DNA by a multiplex PCR assay. On the Illumina HiSeq System, the amplified TCR beta libraries were sequenced as 87-base-pair reads. The published analysis was carried out like this. A later analysis counted tens of millions of unique TCR beta chains across the 666 repertoires, and around 9.9 million of these chains were shared by at least two donors. To remove PCR and sequencing errors, raw reads were error-corrected and collapsed into unique sequences using a nearest-neighbor algorithm that merged closely related sequences. CDR3 sequences were aligned to IMGT reference sequences to assign V, D and J gene segments. For a sequence to be retained, a match of at least six nucleotides was required to both a V gene segment and a J gene segment. Rearrangements were called productive when the CDR3 lacked stop codons and stayed in frame with V and J; all others were non-productive. CDR3 was defined according to IMGT convention as the region running from the second conserved V-encoded cysteine to the conserved J-encoded phenylalanine. Sequences without an unambiguous match to a single V gene segment were excluded from the earlier analysis of about 630 of the donors. An earlier analysis of 587 of the donors classified V segments as functional when productive rearrangements were above 56.7% and as segregating when the standard deviation between donors was above 5%. A statistical classification framework was developed to diagnose cytomegalovirus status using the catalog of TCR beta chain sequences. In a later analysis, V and J genes were assigned by comparing TCR nucleotide sequences against IMGT/GENE-DB human TR gene sequences. A later analysis assigned CDR3 sequences and most-parsimonious VDJ recombination scenarios with the TCRdist pipeline. In a later analysis, each TCR beta chain was defined by its CDR3 amino acid sequence together with its V-gene family, and reads lacking a unique V-gene family were excluded. In a later analysis, fewer than 650 highly shared, low-generation-probability nucleotide sequences were removed to address suspected cross-contamination and a sequencing artifact. In a later analysis, a clonal expansion index was calculated for each public chain from normalized within-repertoire ranks of inferred template counts. Generation probabilities in a later analysis came from a VDJ recombination model fitted to out-of-frame rearrangements, and those results were checked against IGoR. In a later analysis, hypergeometric tests were used to score TCR-TCR, TCR-HLA and TCR-CMV co-occurrence, with a repertoire-size bias correction applied to TCR pairs. A later analysis estimated false discovery rates by permuting HLA or CMV assignments 20 times. A later analysis grouped co-occurring TCRs with DBSCAN, adding TCRdist sequence similarity when clustering within HLA-allele-positive subsets. Repertoires with fewer than 30,000 or more than 120,000 public chains, plus five repertoires with anomalous nucleotide sharing, were excluded from co-occurrence clustering. TCRdb mirrors the immuneACCESS table, restricted to in-frame sequences. Some clones are absent from its copies; in checked studies, under half trace to an unresolved V gene, and the reason for the others is unknown. V and J calls plus clone size are reproduced from that table; the DNA served to infer D and trimming. Within this sample are under 150,000 clones, with about four fifths of them counted one time only. The ten largest account for around 2.5% of the sample.

The cohort comprised around 690 healthy bone marrow donors. At the time of sampling, every cohort member was nominally healthy, though immune exposures that went unrecorded were likely present. The donor tested CMV seronegative and was one of the 352 seronegative cohort members. A peripheral blood sample was collected from each donor, and TCR beta sequencing was performed on peripheral blood mononuclear cells. Genomic DNA was extracted from the blood cell samples with the Qiagen DNeasy Blood Extraction Kit. Overall study results and their limits: A further reported finding was that TCR beta sequences accurately predicted the HLA-A and HLA-B alleles for most subjects in the first cohort. Several of the top co-occurrence clusters appeared to be linked to parvovirus B19, influenza, CMV and Epstein-Barr virus, according to a later analysis. In a later analysis, the rate of TCR association differed among HLA loci, with DRB1 alleles having the most associated TCRs and HLA-C alleles having the fewest. A later analysis associated some 17,000 TCR beta sequences with specific HLA alleles at a false discovery rate of 0.05. When HLA alleles, especially DR and DQ, strongly co-occurred, TCR associations were difficult to assign to individual alleles. A total of 150 to 200 TCR beta chains were listed by the study as associated with cytomegalovirus. A few of the identified cytomegalovirus-associated TCR beta chains were confirmed in vitro to be specific for cytomegalovirus antigens. It was suggested by the authors that the approach could potentially be generalized to other disease states and immunological phenotypes. In a later genetic analysis, fewer N-insertions in productive TCRs were reported among donors in an Asian-associated ancestry cluster than the roughly 700-donor mean. Most TCR sequences were seen in very few donors, while some public TCRs were found in many individuals. Because HLA typing was missing for some donors at each locus, association tests included only the typed subset. This cohort had only TCR beta chains sequenced, and the lack of alpha or paired-chain data limited which features could be detected. In both the original and validation cohorts, the classifier was reported to diagnose cytomegalovirus status with high specificity and sensitivity. According to a later analysis, most CMV-associated TCR beta chains appeared to be HLA-restricted, and the HLA associations seemed to be driven largely by CMV exposure. Immune exposure information for the cohort was limited to CMV serostatus. Some IMGT-functional V segments, including TRBV6-2 and TRBV6-3, could not be distinguished by the 87-base-pair reads and were therefore excluded. A cluster of highly shared sequence variants was judged likely to be a technical artifact of the sequencing pipeline. V-gene and J-gene trimming of TCR beta chains was associated with a missense DCLRE1C variant in a later genetic analysis, and the association was replicated in an independent cohort. In an earlier analysis of a few hundred of the donors, most TCR beta V segments were observed in productive rearrangements about 90% or about 30% of the time, broadly matching IMGT annotations. The presence/absence analyses assumed that sequencing depth was roughly uniform across donors, and that assumption may not be true. Linkage disequilibrium might explain the correlated functional status among segregating V segments, but an unknown experimental factor could not be ruled out. The earlier analysis of 587 of the donors excluded about 16 rarely observed V segments, including chromosome 9 orphons, because counts were too low. In a later analysis, HLA-associated TCR beta chains were found to be more clonally expanded and to have lower generation probabilities than equally common non-associated chains.

The CDR3, from cysteine to phenylalanine, totals 15 residues. The DNA shown is the 45-base CDR3, in frame from base 1. V and J are trimmed by 2 bases and 5 bases, and the gene matches miss 2 bases of the junction. CDR1 is given as SGHRS and CDR2 as YFSETQ, both from the germline V gene. The chain is made from TRBV5-1 and TRBJ2-3; 13 bases in between match TRBD2. The sequencing sample was made of PBMCs. The receptor was derived from a male donor in good health and CMV-seronegative. The CDR3 corresponds to CASSFTSGRGDTQYF. The nucleotide sequence is TGCGCCAGCAGCTTTACTAGCGGGAGGGGAGATACGCAGTATTTT.